Listed here is a single T cell receptor (beta chain). Its antigen is unidentified. The sample is drawn from a study of blood T cells in healthy people across ages. V lost 2 bases and J lost 4; bases outside the gene matches: 5. The CDR3 covers 14 residues. The germline V gene has CDR1 SQVTM and CDR2 ANQGSEA. Study-wide points: PBMCs went unsorted, and a conclusive naive versus antigen-experienced comparison was therefore prevented. Long-lived donors exceeded aged donors in naive CD4+ cells and diversity.

Primed by a sample-barcoded 5' primer and a J-beta primer mix, a second PCR proceeded for 7 to 11 cycles. A tag from a template-switch adaptor with 12 random nucleotides marked each cDNA molecule. TCRdb called the 5' RACE reads again in MiXCR, with one record for every CDR3 protein. Of 380,000 or so distinct CDR3 sequences listed, about 52% are singletons. This TCR was recovered from a man in his fifties or sixties in good health. Sequencing was performed on blood. This rearrangement joins TRBV29-1 to TRBJ1-2; 9 positions match TRBD1. This CDR3 is CSVETGGDGYGYTF. The CDR3 bases are TGCAGCGTTGAAACAGGGGGCGACGGCTATGGCTACACCTTC.